This entry lists 29 T cell receptor beta chains sequenced from one sample in a study of control samples from healthy donors and cancer patients. The assay was immunoSEQ multiplex PCR, and TCRdb's table has in-frame clones only and misses some. The sample contains around 150,000 clones, over 85% of which appear only once. Sequenced sample: blood. These TCRs come from a woman between 35 and 50 years old in good health.

V is TRBV9 and J is TRBJ2-2; D unresolved. CDR3 length equals 13 residues. CDR1 is SGDLS and CDR2 is YYNGEE in the germline V gene. Deletions cut 0 bases from V and 6 bases from J, with 6 bases between. The DNA for the CDR3 is TGTGCCAGCAGCGTAGTAACGTCCGGGGAGCTGTTTTTT. Translation: CASSVVTSGELFF.

The gene calls are TRBV5-1 and TRBJ2-5; weak D call: TRBD1 (5 bases). V was cut by 6 bases and J by 5 bases, with 8 bases left in between. This CDR3 contains 11 residues. Germline values: CDR1 SGHRS, CDR2 YFSETQ. This chain's CDR3 is CASKGVETQYF. CDR3 nucleotides: TGCGCCAGCAAAGGGGTGGAGACCCAGTACTTC. Complete variable domain (other parts from reference TRBV5-1 and TRBJ2-5): KAGVTQTPRYLIKTRGQQVTLSCSPISGHRSVSWYQQTPGQGLQFLFEYFSETQRNKGNFPGRFSGRQFSNSRSEMNVSTLELGDSALYLCASKGVETQYFGPGTRLLVL.

This clone appeared once. The chain carries TRBV6-5 and TRBJ1-1, with D hard to call. Trimming stripped 0 bases from V and 1 base from J, with 6 bases between. This CDR3 spans 14 amino acids. Germline-derived CDR1 and CDR2 are MNHEY and SVGAGI. In DNA form, the CDR3 reads TGTGCCAGCAGTTACTCGGCAGCGAACACTGAAGCTTTCTTT. It codes for CASSYSAANTEAFF.

The V and J genes are TRBV7-9 and TRBJ2-7; TRBD1 matches 9 bases. The V and J ends lost 1 base and 1 base, in that order; junction bases with no gene match: 5. The CDR3 totals 16 residues. The germline CDR1 and CDR2 sequences are SEHNR and FQNEAQ (reference sequence). The CDR3 region has the DNA TGTGCCAGCAGCTTAGTTCTGACAGGGGGGTCCTACGAGCAGTACTTC. This sequence encodes CASSLVLTGGSYEQYF.

The V and J genes are TRBV10-2 and TRBJ1-1; 10 nucleotides agree with TRBD1. The CDR3 sequence is 15 residues long. CDR1 and CDR2 (germline): WSHSY, SAAADI. Trimming cost V 5 bases and J 5 bases; bases outside gene matches: 8. This CDR3 reads CASSYGQGVLTEAFF. The DNA for the CDR3 is TGCGCCAGCAGTTACGGACAGGGGGTGTTGACTGAAGCTTTCTTT.

V and J are TRBV5-4 and TRBJ1-2; possible D gene TRBD1, 6 bases. Germline lookup yields CDR1 SGHNT and CDR2 YYREEE (reference sequence). This CDR3 contains 13 residues. V was clipped by 1 base and J by 4 bases, with 8 bases between them. In DNA, the CDR3 is TGTGCCAGCAGCTTGACAGGGACCTATGGCTACACCTTC. Amino acids: CASSLTGTYGYTF. Filled out from reference TRBV5-4 and TRBJ1-2, the complete variable domain reads ETGVTQSPTHLIKTRGQQVTLRCSSQSGHNTVSWYQQALGQGPQFIFQYYREEENGRGNFPPRFSGLQFPNYSSELNVNALELDDSALYLCASSLTGTYGYTFGSGTRLTVV.

The chain joins TRBV6-5 to TRBJ1-6; unclear D gene. The germline V gene has CDR1 MNHEY and CDR2 SVGAGI. With 2 bases removed from V and 6 bases from J, the gap between germline ends came to 8 bases. The CDR3 runs to 14 residues. Here the CDR3 reads CASSYVGFNSPLHF. CDR3 coding DNA: TGTGCCAGCAGTTACGTGGGTTTTAATTCACCCCTCCACTTT.

The rearrangement uses TRBV6-6 and TRBJ1-2, with a weak D call TRBD1 (5 bases). CDR1 is MNHNY, CDR2 SVGAGI, per germline (reference sequence). The V and J ends lost 6 bases and 3 bases respectively, with 11 bases between them. The CDR3 has 13 residues. CDR3 DNA: TGTGCCAGCAGACCTCAGGGCGACTATGGCTACACCTTC. It codes for CASRPQGDYGYTF.

V is TRBV27 and J is TRBJ1-2, with TRBD1 as a possible D gene (6 bases). Deletions cut 4 bases from V and 5 bases from J, with 14 bases between. This CDR3 comprises 14 residues. Germline V gene lookup returns CDR1 MNHEY and CDR2 SMNVEV (reference sequence). In nucleotides, the CDR3 is TGTGCCAGCAGTTACAAGGGGGTTTCATATGGCTACACCTTC. It specifies CASSYKGVSYGYTF.

This clone was found once. The chain couples TRBV4-3 to TRBJ1-1, with D tentatively TRBD1 (5 bases). Trimming pared 0 bases from V and 6 bases from J, leaving 8 bases between. The CDR3 spans 13 residues. Germline V lookup: CDR1 LGHNA, CDR2 YSLEER. In DNA, the CDR3 is TGCGCCAGCAGCCAAGATCTACAGGCTGAAGCTTTCTTT. Protein: CASSQDLQAEAFF.

The rearrangement joins TRBV5-6 to TRBJ1-1, with 9 bases identical to TRBD1. The germline V gene encodes CDR1 SGHDT and CDR2 YYEEEE. The CDR3 is made up of 16 amino acids. V gave up 0 bases and J gave up 1 base; unmatched junction bases: 4. CDR3 in amino acids: CASSLGQGVGNTEAFF. The CDR3 DNA reads TGTGCCAGCAGCTTGGGACAGGGGGTTGGGAACACTGAAGCTTTCTTT.

The rearrangement uses TRBV6-2 or TRBV6-3 and TRBJ1-1; 8 bases line up with TRBD1. With V trimmed by 5 bases and J by 11 bases, 13 bases remained unmatched. Germline V CDR1 and CDR2: MNHEY, SVGEGT. This CDR3 comprises 14 residues. The CDR3 region is CASSKTDRAFLAFF. The CDR3, as DNA: TGTGCCAGCAGTAAAACGGACAGGGCTTTCCTGGCTTTCTTT.

This chain joins TRBV6-2 or TRBV6-3 and TRBJ2-1, with D possibly being TRBD1 or TRBD2 (5 bases each). V was cut by 0 bases and J by 1 base, with 10 bases left in between. CDR3 size: 16 residues. The germline gives CDR1 MNHEY, CDR2 SVGEGT. In DNA form, the CDR3 reads TGTGCCAGCAGTTACTCGACGGGGCAGTCCTACAATGAGCAGTTCTTC. Its translation is CASSYSTGQSYNEQFF.

This sequence joins TRBV5-1 and TRBJ1-1; D is perhaps TRBD1 (6 bases). This CDR3 comprises 13 residues. In germline, CDR1 is SGHRS, CDR2 YFSETQ. V was shortened by 1 base and J by 6 bases, with 10 bases between the two germline ends. In DNA, the CDR3 is TGCGCCAGCAGCTTGTATCGGGGGCCTGAAGCTTTCTTT. It codes for CASSLYRGPEAFF.

The rearrangement uses TRBV5-5 and TRBJ1-5, with 7 bases that match TRBD1. The CDR3 has 15 residues. V lost 0 bases and J lost 9; bases outside the gene matches: 9. CDR1 is SGHKS and CDR2 is YYEKEE in the germline V gene (reference sequence). CDR3 bases: TGTGCCAGCAGCTTGGAGGGGGCGTCCCCCGCGCCCCAGCATTTT. Its protein is CASSLEGASPAPQHF.

The chain joins TRBV5-4 to TRBJ2-2, with D tentatively TRBD1 or TRBD2 (7 bases each). V lost 4 bases, J lost 0 bases, and 16 bases lay in between. Germline V CDR1 and CDR2: SGHNT, YYREEE (reference sequence). The CDR3 is made up of 17 amino acids. This CDR3 is CASSDSTGRANTGELFF. The CDR3 bases are TGTGCCAGCAGCGACTCGACAGGGAGGGCGAACACCGGGGAGCTGTTTTTT.

The rearrangement joins TRBV12-5 to TRBJ2-7, with D perhaps matching TRBD1 (6 bases). Germline V lookup: CDR1 LGHNT, CDR2 FRNRAP. V gave up 5 bases and J gave up 4 bases, with 12 bases separating them. CDR3 size: 13 residues. In DNA form, the CDR3 reads TGTGCTAGTGGTCAGGGGCCTAAATACGAGCAGTACTTC. It specifies CASGQGPKYEQYF.

This chain uses TRBV3-1 (or the pseudogene TRBV3-2) with TRBJ1-2; no definite D call. Germline V gene lookup returns CDR1 LGHDT and CDR2 YNNKEL (reference sequence). This CDR3 is built from 14 residues. Trimming took 0 bases from V and 9 from J, leaving 14 bases between them. This CDR3 reads CASSQDSVKLRYTF. The CDR3 coding sequence is TGTGCCAGCAGCCAAGATTCGGTAAAGCTACGCTACACCTTC.

DNA for the CDR3: TGTGCCAGCAGCGTCGCCGAACCGGGACAGGGGGCGCGTGCTTTCTTT. Residues: CASSVAEPGQGARAFF. The V call is TRBV7-3, the J call TRBJ1-1; 12 nucleotides line up with TRBD1. The CDR3 is made up of 16 amino acids. The V segment lost 5 bases and the J segment 11 bases; nucleotides outside the gene matches: 15. CDR1 and CDR2 from the germline V gene are SGHTA and FQGTGA.

The V gene is TRBV28, the J gene TRBJ2-6, with a possible D match to TRBD1 (6 bases). The CDR3 runs 18 residues. Trimming shortened V by 8 bases and J by 0 bases, and 20 bases separated the two germline ends. Germline V gene data show CDR1 as MDHEN and CDR2 as SYDVKM. CDR3 sequence: CASDGPAGARSGANVLTF. The CDR3 nucleotides read TGTGCCAGCGACGGGCCGGCAGGGGCCCGCTCTGGGGCCAACGTCCTGACTTTC. Full variable domain (remainder filled in from reference TRBV28 and TRBJ2-6): DVKVTQSSRYLVKRTGEKVFLECVQDMDHENMFWYRQDPGLGLRLIYFSYDVKMKEKGDIPEGYSVSREKKERFSLILESASTNQTSMYLCASDGPAGARSGANVLTFGAGSRLTVL.

The chain uses TRBV12-5 and TRBJ2-7; 15 bases fit TRBD2. J lost 5 bases, V lost 0 bases, and 11 bases had no gene match. CDR1 and CDR2 (germline): LGHNT, FRNRAP. The CDR3 is 19 amino acids. The CDR3, as DNA: TGTGCTAGTGGTTTGGTACTCCGAGGACTAGCGGGAGGGCGGGACGAGCAGTACTTC. Translated: CASGLVLRGLAGGRDEQYF.

In DNA, the CDR3 is TGTGCCAGCAACCAAAGGGCAGGATTTACTAAAGCTTTCTTT. Translating it yields CASNQRAGFTKAFF. This chain joins TRBV2 and TRBJ1-1; D gene ambiguous. The CDR3 contains 14 residues. CDR1 and CDR2 (germline): SNHLY, FYNNEI. Trimming removed 7 bases at V and 9 bases at J, with 21 bases between.

The chain couples TRBV7-2 to TRBJ1-2; D gene unclear. Germline lookup yields CDR1 SGHTA and CDR2 FQGNSA. V lost 1 base and J lost 8, with 14 bases in between. The CDR3 runs 14 residues. In DNA form, the CDR3 reads TGTGCCAGCAGCTTAGTAACCAGGAGTAGGGGCTACACCTTC. Protein product: CASSLVTRSRGYTF.

The CDR3 protein is CASHPVPLENYGYTF. The CDR3 bases are TGTGCCAGCCACCCTGTACCCCTTGAGAACTATGGCTACACCTTC. The rearrangement links TRBV6-6 to TRBJ1-2; no definite D call. CDR3 length equals 15 residues. Germline loops: CDR1 MNHNY, CDR2 SVGAGI (reference sequence). The germline V and J ends were trimmed by 8 bases and 2 bases, with 18 bases remaining between them.

The CDR3 nucleotides read TGTGCCAGTTCGACAGGGGGCAGGAACACTGAAGCTTTCTTT. Translated: CASSTGGRNTEAFF. The rearrangement joins TRBV19 to TRBJ1-1; TRBD1 matches at 10 bases. Unmatched junction bases numbered 4, after V lost 8 bases and J lost 1 base. CDR3 size: 14 residues. The germline gives CDR1 LNHDA, CDR2 SQIVND (reference sequence).

The chain combines TRBV6-5 with TRBJ2-5; D gene ambiguous. Germline CDR1 MNHEY, CDR2 SVGAGI. Trimming stripped 2 bases from V and 0 bases from J, with 7 bases between. There are 14 residues in the CDR3. CDR3 in DNA: TGTGCCAGCAGTTACGCCTCATACCAAGAGACCCAGTACTTC. Amino acids: CASSYASYQETQYF.

The rearrangement uses TRBV15 and TRBJ1-2; D is undetermined. The V end lost 1 base, the J end lost 5 bases, and 8 bases lay between the germline ends. The CDR3 runs to 13 residues. CDR1 is LNHNV and CDR2 is YYDKDF in the germline V gene (reference sequence). The CDR3 here is CATSRVKGYGYTF. CDR3 nucleotides: TGTGCCACCAGCAGAGTGAAGGGATATGGCTACACCTTC.

V and J are TRBV7-2 and TRBJ2-6; 12 nucleotides align to TRBD2. Trimming removed 5 bases from V and 2 bases from J; junction bases left unmatched: 4. Germline loops: CDR1 SGHTA, CDR2 FQGNSA. The CDR3 loop spans 17 amino acids. Here the CDR3 reads CASSPTSGSTGANVLTF. CDR3 nucleotides: TGTGCCAGCAGCCCGACTAGCGGGAGCACTGGGGCCAACGTCCTGACTTTC. The full variable domain, completed using reference TRBV7-2 and TRBJ2-6, is GAGVSQSPSNKVTEKGKDVELRCDPISGHTALYWYRQSLGQGLEFLIYFQGNSAPDKSGLPSDRFSAERTGGSVSTLTIQRTQQEDSAVYLCASSPTSGSTGANVLTFGAGSRLTVL.

This clone was seen a few times. V gene TRBV7-9 combines with J gene TRBJ1-2; D gene unclear. Germline CDR1 SEHNR, CDR2 FQNEAQ (reference sequence). The CDR3 runs 13 residues. Trimming took off 1 base at V and 1 base at J, with 4 bases between the two ends. CDR3 sequence (DNA): TGTGCCAGCAGCTTAGATCTTAACTATGGCTACACCTTC. Amino acid sequence: CASSLDLNYGYTF.